The 21 T cell receptor beta chains in this list originate from one sample, sequenced in a study of beta chain features in type 1 diabetes. Which antigens these TCRs recognize remains unknown. Isolated RNA was reverse transcribed in full, so expressed TCRB transcripts were sequenced. The protocol was immunoSEQ multiplex PCR, while the TCRdb copy is restricted to in-frame clones and leaves out a portion. The sample carries more than 200,000 clones, approximately 16% recorded once. General observations from the study: Moderate yet significant TCRB CDR3 shortening was seen in Type 1 diabetes patients in all four CD4+ subsets.

Source material: naive CD4+ T cells from blood. Receptor source: a man younger than 40 with type 1 diabetes.

This clone was detected a few times. The V and J genes are TRBV30 and TRBJ2-3; D unclear. V gave up 8 bases and J gave up 1 base, with 19 bases separating them. The CDR3 length is 15 residues. In germline, CDR1 is GTSNPN, CDR2 SVGIG (reference sequence). The CDR3 DNA is TGTGCCGGAAATCGTGCGGCCTCTCGCACAGATACGCAGTATTTT. Protein product: CAGNRAASRTDTQYF. The full variable domain, with the rest looked up from reference TRBV30 and TRBJ2-3, is SQTIHQWPATLVQPVGSPLSLECTVEGTSNPNLYWYRQAAGRGLQLLFYSVGIGQISSEVPQNLSASRPQDRQFILSSKKLLLSDSGFYLCAGNRAASRTDTQYFGPGTRLTVL.

This clone appeared a few times. This sequence joins TRBV29-1 and TRBJ2-5; 9 bases are a match to TRBD1. The CDR3 is 14 residues long. Germline V gene data show CDR1 as SQVTM and CDR2 as ANQGSEA. V lost 6 bases and J lost 5; bases outside the gene matches: 10. The CDR3 reads CSVTGTGFSETQYF. The CDR3 DNA follows: TGCAGCGTAACCGGGACAGGGTTTTCCGAGACCCAGTACTTC.

This clone was counted a few times. This sequence joins TRBV14 and TRBJ2-1; the D gene is possibly TRBD2 (5 bases). Germline V gene sequence: CDR1 SGHDN, CDR2 FVKESK. V gave up 5 bases and J gave up 4 bases, with 18 bases separating them. This CDR3 has 16 residues. CDR3 loop: CASSKAPAAEYNEQFF. The CDR3, as DNA: TGTGCCAGCAGCAAAGCCCCAGCAGCGGAGTACAATGAGCAGTTCTTC.

This chain joins TRBV2 and TRBJ2-7, with D perhaps matching TRBD1 (5 bases). Trimming removed 1 base from V and 3 bases from J, with 10 bases in between. Germline V gene sequence: CDR1 SNHLY, CDR2 FYNNEI. The CDR3 runs to 14 residues. The CDR3 spells CASSEGTHIYEQYF. CDR3 DNA: TGTGCCAGCAGTGAAGGGACACATATCTACGAGCAGTACTTC.

The chain couples TRBV25-1 to TRBJ1-1; D uncertain. Trimming cost V 6 bases and J 0 bases, with 8 bases left between them. The CDR3 loop spans 13 amino acids. CDR1 MGHDK and CDR2 SYGVNS come from the germline V gene. DNA for the CDR3: TGTGCCAGCAGGGAACTTTTGAACACTGAAGCTTTCTTT. Its protein is CASRELLNTEAFF.

This clone was counted a few times. The chain employs TRBV29-1 and TRBJ2-7; D is undetermined. Germline values: CDR1 SQVTM, CDR2 ANQGSEA. There are 14 residues in the CDR3. V was pared by 2 bases and J by 2 bases, with 13 bases between. CDR3 nucleotide sequence: TGCAGCGTTGAAAGCCGGTCAGCCACCTACGAGCAGTACTTC. Translated, it gives CSVESRSATYEQYF.

There are a few counts of this clone. This chain connects TRBV7-2 to TRBJ1-2, with D unclear. This CDR3 region has 14 residues. Trimming took off 5 bases at V and 4 bases at J, with 14 bases between the two ends. CDR1 and CDR2 (germline): SGHTA, FQGNSA. The CDR3 is CASSRGAGSYGYTF. For the CDR3, the DNA is TGTGCCAGCAGCCGGGGAGCAGGCAGCTATGGCTACACCTTC.

This clone occurred a few times. The rearrangement links TRBV5-1 to TRBJ2-3; no clear D gene. The length of the CDR3 is 16 residues. Trimming removed 1 base from V and 4 bases from J, with 16 bases in between. The germline gives CDR1 SGHRS, CDR2 YFSETQ. CDR3 protein: CASSLSVERGADTQYF. The CDR3 DNA reads as TGCGCCAGCAGCTTGTCCGTCGAGCGTGGAGCAGATACGCAGTATTTT.

This chain connects TRBV4-3 to TRBJ1-2; the match to TRBD1 covers 9 bases. Germline CDR1 LGHNA, CDR2 YSLEER. CDR3 length: 15 residues. V gave up 3 bases and J gave up 8 bases; unmatched junction bases: 10. DNA for the CDR3: TGCGCCAGCAGCCATCCCATAACAGGGGGCATAGGCTACACCTTC. This translates into CASSHPITGGIGYTF.

This clone was found a few times. The genes are TRBV15 and TRBJ2-1; D assignment may be TRBD1 or TRBD2 (5 bases each). Germline values: CDR1 LNHNV, CDR2 YYDKDF (reference sequence). The germline V and J ends were trimmed by 3 bases and 6 bases, with 12 bases remaining between them. The CDR3 is 14 amino acids. CDR3 region: CATSSLSGSNEQFF. The CDR3 DNA follows: TGTGCCACCAGCAGCCTCTCAGGGAGCAATGAGCAGTTCTTC.

Worth noting for this clone: The sample contains more than one DNA sequence encoding this CDR3. CDR3 coding DNA: TGCAGCGTTGAATCAGCGCTAGGTCGAAATGAGCAGTTCTTC. Encoded protein: CSVESALGRNEQFF. This rearrangement joins TRBV29-1 to TRBJ2-1; D not certain. This CDR3 has 14 amino acids. Per the germline V gene, CDR1 is SQVTM and CDR2 is ANQGSEA. The ends were cut back, 2 bases at V and 7 bases at J, with 15 bases in the middle.

The table lists this clone with a few counts. The chain is built from TRBV15 and TRBJ2-1; the D call may be TRBD1 or TRBD2 (5 bases each). Germline CDR1 and CDR2: LNHNV and YYDKDF (reference sequence). This CDR3 is built from 19 residues. Deletions cut 8 bases from V and 0 bases from J, with 26 bases between. CDR3: CATARGQGTGLGSYNEQFF. CDR3 sequence (DNA): TGTGCCACCGCACGAGGTCAAGGGACCGGGTTGGGCTCCTACAATGAGCAGTTCTTC.

This clone was observed a handful of times. The chain is built from TRBV4-1 and TRBJ2-1, with D possibly being TRBD1 (5 bases). V was shortened by 3 bases and J by 4 bases, with 7 bases between the two germline ends. CDR1 is MGHRA and CDR2 is YSYEKL in the germline V gene. This CDR3 comprises 13 residues. Here the CDR3 reads CASSQGPYNEQFF. CDR3 sequence (DNA): TGCGCCAGCAGCCAGGGGCCATACAATGAGCAGTTCTTC.

The chain couples TRBV6-6 to TRBJ1-1; D remains ambiguous. The germline V gene encodes CDR1 MNHNY and CDR2 SVGAGI (reference sequence). The CDR3 is 13 amino acids. Trimming cost V 2 bases and J 4 bases, with 8 bases left between them. The CDR3 DNA reads as TGTGCCAGCAGTTACCCCCTCGTCACTGAAGCTTTCTTT. Its translation: CASSYPLVTEAFF.

The table lists this clone with a few counts. V usage is TRBV4-1 and J usage is TRBJ2-5; the D call may be TRBD1 or TRBD2 (5 bases each). In germline, CDR1 is MGHRA, CDR2 YSYEKL. V lost 1 base and J 2 bases, leaving 11 bases between the germline ends. This CDR3 has 15 amino acids. CDR3 in DNA: TGCGCCAGCAGCCAAGTGGGACGGACACAAGAGACCCAGTACTTC. Residues: CASSQVGRTQETQYF.

This clone was counted a few times. The V gene is TRBV29-1, the J gene TRBJ2-5, with 8 bases that match TRBD1. CDR1 is SQVTM, CDR2 ANQGSEA, per germline. The CDR3 consists of 12 residues. V trimming: 5 bases; J trimming: 5 bases; junction bases outside the gene matches: 4. The CDR3 coding sequence is TGCAGCGTTCTGACAGGGGAGGAGACCCAGTACTTC. It specifies CSVLTGEETQYF.

The J gene is TRBJ2-7, the V gene TRBV27; D remains ambiguous. The V end lost 3 bases, the J end lost 4 bases, and 16 bases lay between the germline ends. CDR1 and CDR2 (germline): MNHEY, SMNVEV (reference sequence). The CDR3 extends over 15 amino acids. The CDR3 DNA reads as TGTGCCAGCAGTTTGAGTAGCTCCTTCGTTTACGAGCAGTACTTC. Amino acids: CASSLSSSFVYEQYF.

The CDR3: CASRHAQDEADTQYF. The CDR3 DNA reads TGCGCCAGCAGGCACGCTCAGGATGAGGCAGATACGCAGTATTTT. This chain connects TRBV4-1 to TRBJ2-3, with D hard to call. Germline V lookup: CDR1 MGHRA, CDR2 YSYEKL. CDR3 size: 15 residues. The germline V and J ends were trimmed by 6 bases and 4 bases, with 17 bases remaining between them.

V usage is TRBV30 and J usage is TRBJ1-1; D unresolved. The V end was cut by 2 bases, the J end by 5 bases, with 6 bases between. The CDR3 is made up of 11 amino acids. The germline gives CDR1 GTSNPN, CDR2 SVGIG (reference sequence). The CDR3 coding sequence is TGTGCCTGGAGTAGAGAAACTGAAGCTTTCTTT. This gives the protein CAWSRETEAFF. The entire variable domain, with the rest obtained from reference TRBV30 and TRBJ1-1, is as follows: SQTIHQWPATLVQPVGSPLSLECTVEGTSNPNLYWYRQAAGRGLQLLFYSVGIGQISSEVPQNLSASRPQDRQFILSSKKLLLSDSGFYLCAWSRETEAFFGQGTRLTVV.

This chain uses TRBV2 with TRBJ2-2; D tentatively fits TRBD1 or TRBD2 (5 bases each). Germline CDR1 reads SNHLY; CDR2 reads FYNNEI. V was trimmed by 6 bases and J by 6 bases, leaving 17 bases between them. The CDR3 spans 15 residues. This CDR3 is CASRVRDQSAGELFF. As DNA, the CDR3 is TGTGCCAGCAGAGTCCGGGACCAATCGGCCGGGGAGCTGTTTTTT.

The CDR3 loop reads CASSERQGGYQETQYF. CDR3 DNA: TGTGCCAGCAGTGAGAGGCAGGGTGGGTACCAAGAGACCCAGTACTTC. This chain links TRBV25-1 with TRBJ2-5; D perhaps matches TRBD1 (5 bases). The CDR3 totals 16 residues. The ends were cut back, 3 bases at V and 0 bases at J, with 14 bases in the middle. Germline CDR1 reads MGHDK; CDR2 reads SYGVNS.